Shown below are 26 T cell receptor beta chains from a single sample sequenced in a study of shared clonotypes between healthy human individuals. Sequencing was performed with immunoSEQ multiplex PCR; in TCRdb, only in-frame clones are kept and a portion is missing. Here the sample spans 950,000 to 1,300,000 clones, around four fifths being singletons. The sequencing input was memory CD4+ T cells sorted from blood. Subset described: CD45RA-negative fraction. These receptor sequences come from a man between 18 and 35 years old in good health.

The genes are TRBV6-6 and TRBJ2-3; perhaps TRBD1 as D (5 bases). Germline-derived CDR1 and CDR2 are MNHNY and SVGAGI (reference sequence). V was clipped by 2 bases and J by 4 bases, with 13 bases between them. The CDR3 runs to 15 residues. CDR3 nucleotides: TGTGCCAGCAGTTACACTCAGGGCGAGGCAGATACGCAGTATTTT. The encoded protein is CASSYTQGEADTQYF.

This rearrangement joins TRBV5-1 to TRBJ1-6, with no clear D. The germline V gene has CDR1 SGHRS and CDR2 YFSETQ. V was cut by 0 bases and J by 4 bases, with 8 bases left in between. There are 15 residues in the CDR3. CDR3 bases: TGCGCCAGCAGCTTGGGAGAGGTTTATAATTCACCCCTCCACTTT. It encodes CASSLGEVYNSPLHF.

This chain connects TRBV11-2 to TRBJ2-6; possible D gene TRBD2, 6 bases. Germline V gene data show CDR1 as SGHAT and CDR2 as FQNNGV. Trimming shortened V by 4 bases and J by 4 bases, and 11 bases separated the two germline ends. The CDR3 is 15 residues long. CDR3 protein: CASSWRGAGANVLTF. The CDR3 nucleotides read TGTGCCAGCAGCTGGAGGGGTGCGGGGGCCAACGTCCTGACTTTC.

The V call is TRBV6-1, the J call TRBJ1-2; 8 nucleotides align to TRBD1. The CDR3 runs to 14 residues. J gave up 4 bases and V 6 bases, and 7 bases lay outside the gene matches. Germline V lookup: CDR1 MNHNS, CDR2 SASEGT. As DNA, the CDR3 is TGTGCCAGCAGCGGGGACAGGCGAATCTATGGCTACACCTTC. This sequence encodes CASSGDRRIYGYTF.

The chain employs TRBV5-6 and TRBJ2-7; TRBD2 matches at 13 bases. This CDR3 contains 14 residues. V gave up 4 bases and J gave up 4 bases; unmatched junction bases: 2. Per germline, CDR1 SGHDT and CDR2 YYEEEE. CDR3 DNA: TGTGCCAGCAGCCCGACTAGCGGGGGGTACGAGCAGTACTTC. Amino acids: CASSPTSGGYEQYF.

This clone was detected only once. The chain has TRBV7-8 and TRBJ1-5; D is possibly TRBD1 (5 bases). The CDR3 runs 15 residues. Trimming removed 4 bases from V and 4 bases from J, with 14 bases in between. CDR1 and CDR2 (germline): SGHVS, FQNEAQ. The CDR3 reads CASSSRPTVNQPQHF. The CDR3 bases are TGTGCCAGCAGCTCACGTCCGACAGTGAATCAGCCCCAGCATTTT.

The rearrangement uses TRBV19 and TRBJ1-5; 9 bases are shared with TRBD1. This CDR3 region has 15 residues. V was clipped by 4 bases and J by 11 bases; unmatched bases: 12. Germline CDR1 LNHDA, CDR2 SQIVND (reference sequence). The CDR3 loop is CASSRGQGPALTQHF. CDR3 nucleotide sequence: TGTGCCAGTAGTAGAGGACAGGGGCCGGCTTTGACCCAGCATTTT.

The V call is TRBV30, the J call TRBJ2-1, with D perhaps TRBD1 (5 bases). V lost 2 bases to trimming and J lost 2 bases, with 13 bases between them. Germline-derived CDR1 and CDR2 are GTSNPN and SVGIG (reference sequence). The CDR3 has 15 amino acids. The CDR3 DNA reads TGTGCCTGGAGTCCCAAAGGGGCCCCCTACAATGAGCAGTTCTTC. Its translation: CAWSPKGAPYNEQFF.

This clone has more than one count but fewer than ten. J is TRBJ2-7 and V is TRBV7-2, with TRBD2 matching over 8 bases. Germline CDR1 and CDR2: SGHTA and FQGNSA. The CDR3 runs to 15 residues. The junction had 5 bases not matched to a gene; V was cut back by 4 bases and J by 0 bases. DNA for the CDR3: TGTGCCAGCAGCTCCGGTAGCGGGACCTCCTACGAGCAGTACTTC. It specifies CASSSGSGTSYEQYF.

This chain connects TRBV12-2 to TRBJ1-2; TRBD1, the table's D call, was not compared with the DNA. TRBV12-2 is reported as a pseudogene. The CDR3 extends over 18 amino acids. The CDR3: CASRSLRGGQDTNYGYTF. CDR3 sequence (DNA): TGTGCAAGTCGCTCTTTGCGTGGAGGACAGGACACTAACTATGGCTACACCTTC.

J is TRBJ2-2 and V is TRBV2; the D gene could be TRBD1 or TRBD2 (5 bases each). Germline CDR1 is SNHLY and CDR2 is FYNNEI. This CDR3 has 15 residues. Trimming took 4 bases from V and 2 from J, leaving 11 bases between them. CDR3 loop: CASSVTRGNTGELFF. CDR3 nucleotides: TGTGCCAGCAGTGTTACGAGGGGCAACACCGGGGAGCTGTTTTTT. Drawing the rest from reference TRBV2 and TRBJ2-2, the complete variable domain is EPEVTQTPSHQVTQMGQEVILRCVPISNHLYFYWYRQILGQKVEFLVSFYNNEISEKSEIFDDQFSVERPDGSNFTLKIRSTKLEDSAMYFCASSVTRGNTGELFFGEGSRLTVL.

This clone appeared many times. The chain is built from TRBV30 and TRBJ1-1; D uncertain. Germline V gene data show CDR1 as GTSNPN and CDR2 as SVGIG (reference sequence). Between the trimmed V and J ends, which lost 5 bases and 4 bases, there was a span of 23 bases. The CDR3 has 16 residues. In DNA, the CDR3 is TGTGCCTGGTACACAAAGCGGGCTGGAATAAGCACTGAAGCTTTCTTT. Its translation is CAWYTKRAGISTEAFF.

J is TRBJ2-2 and V is TRBV5-1, with D perhaps given as TRBD1 or TRBD2 (5 bases each). The CDR3 runs 14 residues. Germline V gene sequence: CDR1 SGHRS, CDR2 YFSETQ. Trimming shortened V by 5 bases and J by 6 bases, and 14 bases separated the two germline ends. CDR3 DNA: TGCGCCAGCAGGAGGGGCCAGGAGGCCGGGGAGCTGTTTTTT. As protein: CASRRGQEAGELFF.

This chain joins TRBV6-5 and TRBJ2-2; 10 nucleotides line up with TRBD1. With 11 bases clipped from V and 4 bases from J, the junction kept 4 bases outside the gene matches. The CDR3 is 13 amino acids. Germline V gene data show CDR1 as MNHEY and CDR2 as SVGAGI. The CDR3 sequence is CAGGTGVTGELFF. CDR3 coding DNA: TGTGCCGGGGGGACAGGGGTCACCGGGGAGCTGTTTTTT.

The rearrangement uses TRBV6-1 and TRBJ1-2; no firm D call. CDR1 is MNHNS and CDR2 is SASEGT in the germline V gene. The CDR3 has 12 residues. Deletions cut 9 bases from V and 4 bases from J, with 12 bases between. The CDR3 coding sequence is TGTGCCAGTGAGGGAGAGGGCTATGGCTACACCTTC. It specifies CASEGEGYGYTF.

The chain links TRBV7-8 to TRBJ1-3; 7 positions agree with TRBD1. The CDR3 spans 15 residues. J gave up 4 bases and V 5 bases, and 8 bases lay outside the gene matches. Germline V gene lookup returns CDR1 SGHVS and CDR2 FQNEAQ. CDR3 residues: CASSLTGFKGNTIYF. DNA of the CDR3: TGTGCCAGCAGCCTGACAGGGTTCAAGGGAAACACCATATATTTT. Complete variable domain (other parts from reference TRBV7-8 and TRBJ1-3): GAGVSQSPRYKVAKRGQDVALRCDPISGHVSLFWYQQALGQGPEFLTYFQNEAQLDKSGLPSDRFFAERPEGSVSTLKIQRTQQEDSAVYLCASSLTGFKGNTIYFGEGSWLTVV.

The chain has TRBV30 and TRBJ2-5; 8 bases are a match to TRBD1. Germline V gene lookup returns CDR1 GTSNPN and CDR2 SVGIG (reference sequence). The length of the CDR3 is 12 residues. The V gene end was trimmed by 3 bases and the J gene end by 5 bases; junction bases not matched to a gene: 2. DNA of the CDR3: TGTGCCTGGAGCAGGGGGCGCGAGACCCAGTACTTC. It yields the protein CAWSRGRETQYF.

V and J are TRBV5-1 and TRBJ2-7; a weak D match, TRBD1 (6 bases). CDR3 size: 15 residues. The V gene's germline CDR1 is SGHRS and CDR2 YFSETQ. The V end lost 0 bases, the J end lost 4 bases, and 14 bases lay between the germline ends. DNA of the CDR3: TGCGCCAGCAGCTTGGACGTGTCAGGGGTATACGAGCAGTACTTC. Protein: CASSLDVSGVYEQYF.

This clone showed up just a few times. V usage is TRBV19 and J usage is TRBJ2-7; D might be TRBD1 (6 bases). CDR1 LNHDA and CDR2 SQIVND come from the germline V gene (reference sequence). V dropped 1 base and J dropped 5 bases, with 15 bases sitting between them. CDR3 length: 15 amino acids. CDR3 sequence reads: CASSIGAGESHEQYF. The DNA of the CDR3 is TGTGCCAGTAGTATAGGGGCAGGGGAATCCCACGAGCAGTACTTC.

The chain recombines TRBV5-1 with TRBJ2-5; TRBD1 is a possible D gene (5 bases). Per germline, CDR1 SGHRS and CDR2 YFSETQ. Trimming stripped 1 base from V and 5 bases from J, with 15 bases between. CDR3 length equals 15 residues. Written as DNA, the CDR3 is TGCGCCAGCAGCTTGTCTGGGGCGGCTAAGGAGACCCAGTACTTC. This encodes CASSLSGAAKETQYF.

The J gene is TRBJ1-5, the V gene TRBV28; D perhaps matches TRBD1 (6 bases). V lost 5 bases to trimming and J lost 2 bases, with 13 bases between them. The CDR3 length is 15 residues. Germline V lookup: CDR1 MDHEN, CDR2 SYDVKM. The CDR3 DNA reads TGTGCCAGCAGTACGCCGGGGGCGGGCAATCAGCCCCAGCATTTT. As protein: CASSTPGAGNQPQHF.

This clone was recorded only once. V usage is TRBV5-1 and J usage is TRBJ2-5; 8 nucleotides line up with TRBD1. Per the germline V gene, CDR1 is SGHRS and CDR2 is YFSETQ. The trim removed 2 bases at V and 2 bases at J, leaving 8 bases unmatched. CDR3 length: 16 amino acids. The CDR3 DNA reads TGCGCCAGCAGCTTAGAAGGACAGGGTAGGCAAGAGACCCAGTACTTC. Its translation is CASSLEGQGRQETQYF.

V is TRBV30 and J is TRBJ2-7; 8 bases are shared with TRBD1. The V and J ends lost 8 bases and 7 bases, in that order; junction bases with no gene match: 22. The CDR3 is 16 amino acids. CDR1 GTSNPN and CDR2 SVGIG come from the germline V gene (reference sequence). This CDR3 is CAGSHGQGQNSFEQYF. In DNA form, the CDR3 reads TGTGCCGGATCTCATGGACAGGGACAGAATAGTTTTGAGCAGTACTTC.

The chain uses TRBV4-1 and TRBJ2-3; unclear D gene. The germline V gene encodes CDR1 MGHRA and CDR2 YSYEKL. The CDR3 sequence is 11 residues long. V lost 1 base and J 7 bases, leaving 3 bases between the germline ends. For the CDR3, the DNA is TGCGCCAGCAGCCAAGGAAATACGCAGTATTTT. Translation: CASSQGNTQYF.

This clone was seen just once. This chain connects TRBV6-6 to TRBJ2-7; D not resolved. The CDR3 length is 13 residues. Trimming took 2 bases from V and 4 from J, leaving 9 bases between them. CDR1 is MNHNY, CDR2 SVGAGI, per germline (reference sequence). CDR3: CASSYGPGYEQYF. Here the CDR3 DNA reads TGTGCCAGCAGTTACGGCCCTGGTTACGAGCAGTACTTC.

The chain joins TRBV27 to TRBJ1-2; 9 bases agree with TRBD1. The V gene end was trimmed by 8 bases and the J gene end by 6 bases; junction bases not matched to a gene: 13. The CDR3 runs to 15 residues. Germline V gene data show CDR1 as MNHEY and CDR2 as SMNVEV (reference sequence). For the CDR3, the DNA is TGTGCCAGCGCCCCCTCCGGGGACAGGGCTCATGGCTACACCTTC. Its translation is CASAPSGDRAHGYTF.